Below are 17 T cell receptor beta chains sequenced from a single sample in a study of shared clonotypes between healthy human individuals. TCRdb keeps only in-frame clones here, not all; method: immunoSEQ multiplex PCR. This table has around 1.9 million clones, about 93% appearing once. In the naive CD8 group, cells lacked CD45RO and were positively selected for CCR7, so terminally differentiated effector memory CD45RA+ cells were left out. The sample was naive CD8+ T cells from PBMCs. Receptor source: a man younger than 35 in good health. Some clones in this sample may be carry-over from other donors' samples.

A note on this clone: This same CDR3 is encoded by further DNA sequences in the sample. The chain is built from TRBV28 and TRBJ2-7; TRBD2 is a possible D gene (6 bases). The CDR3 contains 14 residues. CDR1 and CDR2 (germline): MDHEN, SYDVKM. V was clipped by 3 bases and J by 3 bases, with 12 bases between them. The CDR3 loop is CASSLQGGGYEQYF. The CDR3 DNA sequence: TGTGCCAGCAGTTTGCAGGGAGGAGGCTACGAGCAGTACTTC. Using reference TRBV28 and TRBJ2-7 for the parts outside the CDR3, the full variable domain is DVKVTQSSRYLVKRTGEKVFLECVQDMDHENMFWYRQDPGLGLRLIYFSYDVKMKEKGDIPEGYSVSREKKERFSLILESASTNQTSMYLCASSLQGGGYEQYFGPGTRLTVT.

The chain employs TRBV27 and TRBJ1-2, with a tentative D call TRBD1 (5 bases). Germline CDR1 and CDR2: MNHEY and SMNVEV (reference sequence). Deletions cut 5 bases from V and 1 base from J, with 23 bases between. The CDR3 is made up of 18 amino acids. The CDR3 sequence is CASSTTFPAGLNNYGYTF. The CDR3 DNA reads TGTGCCAGCAGTACAACCTTTCCGGCGGGACTGAATAACTATGGCTACACCTTC.

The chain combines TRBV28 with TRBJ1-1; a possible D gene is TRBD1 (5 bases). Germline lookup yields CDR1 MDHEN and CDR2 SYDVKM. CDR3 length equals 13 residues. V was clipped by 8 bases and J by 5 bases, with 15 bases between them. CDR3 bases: TGTGCCAGCGGGGGGGGGAGGCGGACTGAAGCTTTCTTT. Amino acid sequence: CASGGGRRTEAFF.

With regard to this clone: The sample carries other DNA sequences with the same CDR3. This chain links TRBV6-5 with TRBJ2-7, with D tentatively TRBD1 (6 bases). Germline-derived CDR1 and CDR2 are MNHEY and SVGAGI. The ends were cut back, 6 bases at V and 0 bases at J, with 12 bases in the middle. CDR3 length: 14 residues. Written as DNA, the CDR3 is TGTGCCAGCAGGTACACAGGGTCCTCCTACGAGCAGTACTTC. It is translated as CASRYTGSSYEQYF.

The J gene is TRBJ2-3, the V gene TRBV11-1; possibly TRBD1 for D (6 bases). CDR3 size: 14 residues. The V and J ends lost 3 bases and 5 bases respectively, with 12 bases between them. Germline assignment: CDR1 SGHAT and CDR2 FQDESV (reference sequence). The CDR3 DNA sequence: TGTGCCAGCAGCTTGTTAGGGGGAGAAGATACGCAGTATTTT. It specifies CASSLLGGEDTQYF.

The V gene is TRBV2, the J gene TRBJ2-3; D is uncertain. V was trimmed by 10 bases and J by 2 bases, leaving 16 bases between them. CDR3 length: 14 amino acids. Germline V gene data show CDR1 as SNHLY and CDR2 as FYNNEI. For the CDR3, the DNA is TGTGCCACCCTAAAGAACCTCTACACAGATACGCAGTATTTT. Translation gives CATLKNLYTDTQYF.

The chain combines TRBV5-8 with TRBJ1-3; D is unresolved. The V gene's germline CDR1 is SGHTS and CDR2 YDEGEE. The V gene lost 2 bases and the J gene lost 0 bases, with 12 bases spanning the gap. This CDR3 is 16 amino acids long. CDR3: CASSFGSLDSGNTIYF. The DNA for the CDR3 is TGTGCCAGCAGCTTCGGGTCCTTAGACTCTGGAAACACCATATATTTT.

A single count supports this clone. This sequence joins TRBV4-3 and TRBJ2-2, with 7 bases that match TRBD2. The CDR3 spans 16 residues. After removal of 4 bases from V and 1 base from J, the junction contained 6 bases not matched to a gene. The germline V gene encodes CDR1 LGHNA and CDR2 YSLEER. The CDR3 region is CASSPFGLENTGELFF. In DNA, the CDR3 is TGCGCCAGCAGCCCCTTCGGACTAGAGAACACCGGGGAGCTGTTTTTT.

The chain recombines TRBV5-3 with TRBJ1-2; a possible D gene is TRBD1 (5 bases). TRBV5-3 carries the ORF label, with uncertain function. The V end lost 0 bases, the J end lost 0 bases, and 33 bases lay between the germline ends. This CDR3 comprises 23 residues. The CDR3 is CARSLDWDGERGQFMQSNYGYTF. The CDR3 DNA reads TGTGCCAGAAGCTTGGATTGGGATGGTGAGCGGGGCCAGTTCATGCAGTCTAACTATGGCTACACCTTC.

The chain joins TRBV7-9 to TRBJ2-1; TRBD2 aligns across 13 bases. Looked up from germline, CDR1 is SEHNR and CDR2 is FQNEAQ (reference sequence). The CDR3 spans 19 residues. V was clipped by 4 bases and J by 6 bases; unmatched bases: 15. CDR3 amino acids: CASSYPGLAGTAAGNEQFF. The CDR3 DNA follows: TGTGCCAGCAGCTATCCGGGACTAGCGGGGACTGCTGCGGGCAATGAGCAGTTCTTC.

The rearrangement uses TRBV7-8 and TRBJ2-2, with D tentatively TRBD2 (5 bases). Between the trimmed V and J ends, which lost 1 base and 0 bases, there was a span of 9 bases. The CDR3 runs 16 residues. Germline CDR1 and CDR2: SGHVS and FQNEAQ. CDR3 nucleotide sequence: TGTGCCAGCAGCTTAGGGTTAGCGTCGAACACCGGGGAGCTGTTTTTT. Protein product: CASSLGLASNTGELFF. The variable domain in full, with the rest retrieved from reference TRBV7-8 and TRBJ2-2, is GAGVSQSPRYKVAKRGQDVALRCDPISGHVSLFWYQQALGQGPEFLTYFQNEAQLDKSGLPSDRFFAERPEGSVSTLKIQRTQQEDSAVYLCASSLGLASNTGELFFGEGSRLTVL.

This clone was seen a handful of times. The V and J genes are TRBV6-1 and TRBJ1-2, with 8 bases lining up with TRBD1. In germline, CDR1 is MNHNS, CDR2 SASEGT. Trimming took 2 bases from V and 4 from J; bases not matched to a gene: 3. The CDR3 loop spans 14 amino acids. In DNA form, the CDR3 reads TGTGCCAGCAGTGAATGGACAGGGACCTATGGCTACACCTTC. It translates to CASSEWTGTYGYTF.

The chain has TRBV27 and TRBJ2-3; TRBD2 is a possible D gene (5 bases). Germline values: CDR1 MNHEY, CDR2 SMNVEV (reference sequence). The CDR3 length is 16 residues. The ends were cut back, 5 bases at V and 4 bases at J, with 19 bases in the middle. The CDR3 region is CASSERSLLGPDTQYF. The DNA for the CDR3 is TGTGCCAGCAGTGAGCGGTCTTTACTAGGTCCAGATACGCAGTATTTT.

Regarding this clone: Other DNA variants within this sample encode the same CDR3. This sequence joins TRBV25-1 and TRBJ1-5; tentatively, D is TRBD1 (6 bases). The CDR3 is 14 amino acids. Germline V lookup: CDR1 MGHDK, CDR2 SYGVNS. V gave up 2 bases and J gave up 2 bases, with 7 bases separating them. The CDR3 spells CASSERQGNQPQHF. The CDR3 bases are TGTGCCAGCAGTGAAAGACAGGGCAATCAGCCCCAGCATTTT.

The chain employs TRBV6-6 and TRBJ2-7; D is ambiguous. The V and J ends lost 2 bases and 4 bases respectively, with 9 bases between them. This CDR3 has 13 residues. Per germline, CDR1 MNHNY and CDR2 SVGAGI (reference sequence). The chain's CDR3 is CASSYTDIYEQYF. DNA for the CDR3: TGTGCCAGCAGTTACACCGACATTTACGAGCAGTACTTC.

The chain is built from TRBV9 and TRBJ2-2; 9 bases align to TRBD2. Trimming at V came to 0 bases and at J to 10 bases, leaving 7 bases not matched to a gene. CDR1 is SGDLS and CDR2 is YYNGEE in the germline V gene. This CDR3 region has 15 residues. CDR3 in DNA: TGTGCCAGCAGCGTAGCTAGCGGGGTTGGAGAGGAGCTGTTTTTT. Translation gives CASSVASGVGEELFF. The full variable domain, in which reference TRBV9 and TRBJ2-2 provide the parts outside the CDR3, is DSGVTQTPKHLITATGQRVTLRCSPRSGDLSVYWYQQSLDQGLQFLIQYYNGEERAKGNILERFSAQQFPDLHSELNLSSLELGDSALYFCASSVASGVGEELFFGEGSRLTVL.

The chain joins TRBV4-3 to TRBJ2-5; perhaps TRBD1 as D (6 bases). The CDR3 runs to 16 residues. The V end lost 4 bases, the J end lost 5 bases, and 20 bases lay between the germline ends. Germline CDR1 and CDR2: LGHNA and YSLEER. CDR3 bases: TGCGCCAGCAGCCTAAGTGGCCCACAGGGTGGGGAGACCCAGTACTTC. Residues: CASSLSGPQGGETQYF.